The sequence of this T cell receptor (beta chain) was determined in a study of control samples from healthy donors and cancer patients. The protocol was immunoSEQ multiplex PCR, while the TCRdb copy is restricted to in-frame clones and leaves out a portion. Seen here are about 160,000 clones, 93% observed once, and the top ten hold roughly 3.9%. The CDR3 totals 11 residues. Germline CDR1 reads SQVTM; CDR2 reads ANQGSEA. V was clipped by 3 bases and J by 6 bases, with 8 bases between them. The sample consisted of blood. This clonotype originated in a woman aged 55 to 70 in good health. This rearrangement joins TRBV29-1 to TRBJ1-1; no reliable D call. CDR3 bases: TGCAGCGTTGAGCGACTTGCTGAAGCTTTCTTT. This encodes CSVERLAEAFF.